The entry below gives a single T cell receptor (beta chain) sequence along with its context. Its antigen specificity is not known. Base qualities were left out, and no much larger clone turns up one base away. The data belong to a study of blood T cell repertoires in COVID-19 (dated by TCRdb to 2020 to 2021). Describing the broader study: The collaborator samples originated in the United States, Italy and Spain and spanned the acute and convalescent phases of COVID-19. Subjects who had been exposed to COVID-19, were actively infected with it, or had recovered from it provided the deeply sampled blood TCRbeta repertoires that made up the dataset. The samples were drawn from two sources: the first 160 participants of the ongoing ImmuneRACE study, and 1,000 to 1,500 subjects contributed by 6 global collaborators. The prospective study material was composed of cDNA or gDNA derived from T cells, B-cell-depleted T cells, or PBMCs. Sample metadata almost always included a de-identified subject ID, COVID-19 status, age in years and sex. The repertoires were released in a freely available public database meant as a resource for research on the immune response to SARS-CoV-2. Where available, HLA class I and class II types were obtained from metadata supplied by the sample provider rather than from assay-based typing. Findings and caveats that apply to the study as a whole: How much clinical and demographic metadata was included differed by source and by participant, and the metadata was provided uncurated.

Taken from cysteine to phenylalanine, the CDR3 has 14 residues. Just the 42-base CDR3 DNA is kept, in frame starting at base 1. CDR1 and CDR2 are read off the germline V gene (reference sequence) as GTSNPN and SVGIG. V and J are truncated by 0 bases and 9 bases respectively, leaving an intervening sequence of 14 bases. TCRbeta CDR3 regions were amplified from genomic DNA using the immunoSEQ Assay, a bias-controlled multiplex PCR. Under the source paper's analysis protocol: The number of nucleated cells in each sample was estimated from the amplification of reference gene primers within the assay. To quantify the absolute abundance of each unique TCRbeta CDR3 rearrangement, sequence reads were collapsed and filtered. For each sample, productive Simpson clonality was calculated by taking the square root of Simpson's diversity index across productive rearrangements. Sourced from immuneACCESS, this table was stored by TCRdb with only in-frame sequences that have V and J called. A share of the clones is absent; for the studies checked, an unresolved V gene accounts for under half, and the remainder has no known explanation. Clone size and the V and J calls come from that table; the DNA yielded D and trimming. Present in this sample are 250,000 to 350,000 clones, about nine tenths of which were seen just once. The ten largest account for roughly 2% of the sample.

A second Seattle source provided samples from volunteer blood donors who had recovered from COVID-19. The collaborating institutions used their own protocols to collect whole blood in K2EDTA tubes. For TCRbeta analysis, collaborators shipped samples in one of three forms: frozen whole blood, isolated PBMCs, or DNA extracted from either of those sample types. Sequenced sample: peripheral blood. This receptor chain uses TRBV30 and TRBJ2-2, with the D segment identity uncertain. The TCR comes from a woman in her forties or fifties who had recovered from COVID-19. The CDR3 protein is CAWSVRRNSRELFF. The nucleotide sequence reads as follows: TGTGCCTGGAGTGTACGTCGAAACTCCCGGGAGCTGTTTTTT.